These 14 T cell receptor beta chains originate from one sample sequenced in a study of CD8+CD57+ T cells in acquired aplastic anemia. Genomic DNA, the template, was used for profiling of the TCR beta VDJ and CDR3. TCRdb reprocessed the reads with MiXCR, giving one entry per CDR3 protein. The table lists a few hundred thousand distinct CDR3 sequences, approximately 57% of them singletons. What was sequenced was sorted CD4+, CD8+, or CD8+CD57+ T cells (not recorded which) from PBMCs. The receptors were sampled from a human donor with severe aplastic anemia or a healthy control (not recorded which).

About this clonotype: Germline is not matched at one junction end, which may reflect a read error. The chain has TRBV5-1 and TRBJ1-3; TRBD1 aligns across 8 bases. This CDR3 contains 18 residues. CDR1 and CDR2 (germline): SGHRS, YFSETQ. CDR3 in DNA: TGCGCCGGCAGCTTGGCGGGGACAGGAGCCCTCTCTGGAAACGCCATATATTTT. It translates to CAGSLAGTGALSGNAIYF. Drawing the rest from reference TRBV5-1 and TRBJ1-3, the complete variable domain is KAGVTQTPRYLIKTRGQQVTLSCSPISGHRSVSWYQQTPGQGLQFLFEYFSETQRNKGNFPGRFSGRQFSNSRSEMNVSTLELGDSALYLCAGSLAGTGALSGNAIYFGEGSWLTVV.

This clonotype was recorded at least ten times. The CDR3 coding sequence is TGTGCCAGCAGTGGGGCCAATTCCGGTGTTGGCAATCAGCCCCAGCATTTT. Its protein is CASSGANSGVGNQPQHF. The chain couples TRBV25-1 to TRBJ1-5; D is undetermined. CDR3 size: 17 residues. In germline, CDR1 is MGHDK, CDR2 SYGVNS. With 4 bases removed from V and 2 bases from J, the gap between germline ends came to 18 bases.

CDR3 coding DNA: TGTGCCCCCGGTCCCGGACAGGGACCTAACTATGGCTACACCTTC. It is translated as CAPGPGQGPNYGYTF. The chain joins TRBV10-3 to TRBJ1-2; 8 positions match TRBD1. This CDR3 is 15 amino acids long. With 11 bases clipped from V and 0 bases from J, the junction kept 11 bases outside the gene matches. Germline CDR1 ENHRY, CDR2 SYGVKD.

The chain employs TRBV19 and TRBJ2-1, with 13 bases matching TRBD2. This CDR3 is built from 16 residues. The trim removed 1 base at V and 4 bases at J, leaving 1 base unmatched. Per the germline V gene, CDR1 is LNHDA and CDR2 is SQIVND (reference sequence). CDR3 nucleotide sequence: TGTGCCAGTAGTATAGGGACTAGCGGGGGTTACAATGAGCAGTTCTTC. It specifies CASSIGTSGGYNEQFF.

This clonotype was observed at least ten times. The chain has TRBV20-1 and TRBJ2-2, with D tentatively TRBD1 (5 bases). Per germline, CDR1 DFQATT and CDR2 SNEGSKA (reference sequence). The ends were cut back, 6 bases at V and 0 bases at J, with 11 bases in the middle. The CDR3 is made up of 14 amino acids. The CDR3 DNA follows: TGCAGTGCCATCCGACAGCCGAACACCGGGGAGCTGTTTTTT. Translation gives CSAIRQPNTGELFF.

The chain couples TRBV7-8 to TRBJ2-7, with 7 bases matching TRBD1. The CDR3 has 14 residues. Germline lookup yields CDR1 SGHVS and CDR2 FQNEAQ. J was trimmed by 10 bases and V by 5 bases; bases with no gene match: 14. The CDR3 sequence: CASSATDGTDLQYF. Written as DNA, the CDR3 is TGTGCCAGCAGCGCAACCGACGGGACAGACCTTCAGTACTTC. Full variable domain (rest looked up from reference TRBV7-8 and TRBJ2-7): GAGVSQSPRYKVAKRGQDVALRCDPISGHVSLFWYQQALGQGPEFLTYFQNEAQLDKSGLPSDRFFAERPEGSVSTLKIQRTQQEDSAVYLCASSATDGTDLQYFGPGTRLTVT.

The chain carries TRBV5-4 and TRBJ2-1, with D tentatively TRBD1 or TRBD2 (5 bases each). This CDR3 is built from 13 residues. V lost 5 bases and J lost 1, with 7 bases in between. Germline V gene sequence: CDR1 SGHNT, CDR2 YYREEE (reference sequence). The CDR3 loop reads CASRGVSYNEQFF. The CDR3 DNA reads TGTGCCAGCAGGGGGGTTTCCTACAATGAGCAGTTCTTC.

The chain joins TRBV19 to TRBJ2-7; 9 bases map to TRBD1. This CDR3 has 15 amino acids. Per germline, CDR1 LNHDA and CDR2 SQIVND (reference sequence). Trimming cost V 3 bases and J 2 bases; bases outside gene matches: 5. The CDR3 bases are TGTGCCAGTAGTATCCCGGGACAGGGCCCCTACGAGCAGTACTTC. It specifies CASSIPGQGPYEQYF.

At least ten counts were recorded for this clonotype. The chain has TRBV12-5 and TRBJ2-7, with D uncertain. There are 18 residues in the CDR3. The V gene lost 2 bases and the J gene lost 4 bases, with 24 bases spanning the gap. Germline-derived CDR1 and CDR2 are LGHNT and FRNRAP. CDR3 sequence (DNA): TGTGCTAGTGGTTTGTCAATCCCGGGTAGATCCAAAAAGTACGAGCAGTACTTC. It specifies CASGLSIPGRSKKYEQYF.

The gene calls are TRBV5-6 and TRBJ2-7; D might be TRBD2 (5 bases). The germline gives CDR1 SGHDT, CDR2 YYEEEE. V dropped 5 bases and J dropped 6 bases, with 15 bases sitting between them. The length of the CDR3 is 13 residues. The CDR3 region is CASSYWARAEQYF. The CDR3 nucleotides read TGTGCCAGCAGTTATTGGGCGAGGGCCGAGCAGTACTTC.

CDR3 sequence (DNA): TGCAGCGTCATACAGGGTTCTGGAAACACCATATATTTT. Protein sequence: CSVIQGSGNTIYF. The V and J genes are TRBV29-1 and TRBJ1-3, with a possible D match to TRBD1 (6 bases). CDR1 SQVTM and CDR2 ANQGSEA come from the germline V gene. V shed 6 bases and J shed 1 base, with 10 bases lying between them. This CDR3 spans 13 amino acids. Full variable domain (rest looked up from reference TRBV29-1 and TRBJ1-3): SAVISQKPSRDICQRGTSLTIQCQVDSQVTMMFWYRQQPGQSLTLIATANQGSEATYESGFVIDKFPISRPNLTFSTLTVSNMSPEDSSIYLCSVIQGSGNTIYFGEGSWLTVV.

The chain has TRBV20-1 and TRBJ2-2; TRBD2 aligns across 8 bases. Per germline, CDR1 DFQATT and CDR2 SNEGSKA (reference sequence). Trimming cost V 0 bases and J 6 bases; bases outside gene matches: 6. The CDR3 length is 15 residues. The CDR3 coding sequence is TGCAGTGCTAGAGAGGGACTAGTTCTCGCCGGGGAGCTGTTTTTT. It translates to CSAREGLVLAGELFF.

This clonotype was recorded many times. The chain combines TRBV6-5 with TRBJ1-2; D uncertain. Deletions cut 5 bases from V and 4 bases from J, with 8 bases between. Germline V CDR1 and CDR2: MNHEY, SVGAGI. The CDR3 totals 12 residues. Here the CDR3 DNA reads TGTGCCAGCAGTCGAGGAAGCTATGGCTACACCTTC. Translated, it gives CASSRGSYGYTF.

This clonotype came up many times. This sequence joins TRBV5-6 and TRBJ2-1; possible D gene TRBD1, 6 bases. The germline V gene encodes CDR1 SGHDT and CDR2 YYEEEE. The CDR3 is 12 amino acids. Trimming took off 0 bases at V and 15 bases at J, with 13 bases between the two ends. CDR3 residues: CASSLASGVGFF. CDR3 sequence (DNA): TGTGCCAGCAGCTTGGCCTCAGGGGTAGGGTTCTTC.